This TCR beta chain was sequenced in a study of blood T cell repertoires in COVID-19. Overall study: PBMCs, B-cell-depleted T cells, or T cells provided the cDNA or gDNA that made up the material.

Looked up from germline, CDR1 is LNHDA and CDR2 is SQIVND (reference sequence). The V gene lost 1 base and the J gene lost 0 bases, with 4 bases spanning the gap. CDR3 size: 15 residues. Seattle participants joined during active infection and were tracked over time. Per the original data handling: Reference gene primer amplification in the assay estimated nucleated cell counts. TCRdb's table, derived via immunoSEQ multiplex PCR, lists solely in-frame clones and lacks some. V, J and clone size were drawn from that table, and D and trimming were deduced from the DNA. The profile shows some 450,000 clones, roughly 89% of them singletons.

The V and J genes are TRBV19 and TRBJ1-6; no clear D. Input material: peripheral blood. This receptor was taken from a man aged 18 to 30 with COVID-19, enrolled during active disease. CDR3: CASSIGASYNSPLHF. DNA of the CDR3: TGTGCCAGTAGTATAGGGGCCTCCTATAATTCACCCCTCCACTTT.